This T cell receptor beta chain is from a study of T cells after yellow fever vaccination. Germline CDR1 is GTSNPN and CDR2 is SVGIG (reference sequence). The CDR3 is 14 amino acids. V lost 3 bases and J 3 bases, leaving 14 bases between the germline ends. A remark on this clonotype: Its antigen is as yet unknown.

Study observations and caveats: A weaker but faster secondary response was observed, peaking on day 5 versus 15.

TCRdb re-called the 5' RACE reads with MiXCR, one entry per CDR3 protein. The table includes hundreds of thousands of distinct CDR3 sequences, around 13% detected once. This sequence originates from a man between 18 and 29 years old who received the YFV17D yellow fever vaccine. The chain recombines TRBV30 with TRBJ2-5, with D possibly being TRBD2 (6 bases). The input for sequencing was CD4+ T cells sorted from PBMCs, taken 15 days after the yellow fever booster vaccination. The CDR3 reads CAWRGGSRKETQYF. The CDR3 nucleotides are TGTGCCTGGAGGGGGGGTTCTCGGAAAGAGACCCAGTACTTC.